What follows are 10 T cell receptor beta chains derived from one specimen sequenced in a study of blood T cell repertoires in COVID-19. The table came from immunoSEQ multiplex PCR; TCRdb's copy has only in-frame clones and leaves some out. This sample carries around 160,000 clones, 93% of them seen once, and the ten largest clones take roughly 2.1%. Input material: peripheral blood. The receptors derive from a woman aged 55-70 years with COVID-19, enrolled during active disease.

The rearrangement uses TRBV5-4 and TRBJ2-1; D is unresolved. Trimming stripped 1 base from V and 4 bases from J, with 3 bases between. Germline V gene sequence: CDR1 SGHNT, CDR2 YYREEE (reference sequence). The CDR3 extends over 12 amino acids. The CDR3 DNA is TGTGCCAGCAGCTTGCCATACAATGAGCAGTTCTTC. It specifies CASSLPYNEQFF.

This chain joins TRBV7-9 and TRBJ1-2; 8 positions match TRBD1. The CDR3 is 16 residues long. Germline loops: CDR1 SEHNR, CDR2 FQNEAQ (reference sequence). Trimming took 3 bases from V and 6 from J; bases not matched to a gene: 12. The CDR3: CASSFPSADRDDGYTF. Written as DNA, the CDR3 is TGTGCCAGCAGCTTCCCTTCCGCGGACAGGGATGATGGCTACACCTTC.

The chain is built from TRBV29-1 and TRBJ2-3, with 8 bases aligning to TRBD2. The V gene end was trimmed by 7 bases and the J gene end by 4 bases; junction bases not matched to a gene: 10. The CDR3 consists of 14 residues. Germline CDR1 and CDR2: SQVTM and ANQGSEA. CDR3 amino acids: CSARGAGVADTQYF. The CDR3 DNA reads TGCAGCGCCCGGGGAGCGGGGGTGGCAGATACGCAGTATTTT.

The J gene is TRBJ1-1, the V gene TRBV7-2, with TRBD1 matching 9 bases. This CDR3 contains 18 residues. Germline V gives CDR1 SGHTA, CDR2 FQGNSA. Losses at the gene ends were 5 bases for V and 0 bases for J; bases not matched to a gene: 13. The CDR3 reads CASSPRAGTGKLNTEAFF. In DNA form, the CDR3 reads TGTGCCAGCAGCCCCCGCGCGGGGACAGGGAAACTGAACACTGAAGCTTTCTTT.

The chain combines TRBV5-4 with TRBJ2-1, with D tentatively TRBD2 (6 bases). Trimming took 4 bases from V and 0 from J, leaving 14 bases between them. Germline V gene data show CDR1 as SGHNT and CDR2 as YYREEE (reference sequence). The CDR3 runs to 16 residues. In DNA, the CDR3 is TGTGCCAGCAGCCCGGCCGGGGGAAGCTCCTACAATGAGCAGTTCTTC. It yields the protein CASSPAGGSSYNEQFF. The variable domain in full, with the rest retrieved from reference TRBV5-4 and TRBJ2-1, is ETGVTQSPTHLIKTRGQQVTLRCSSQSGHNTVSWYQQALGQGPQFIFQYYREEENGRGNFPPRFSGLQFPNYSSELNVNALELDDSALYLCASSPAGGSSYNEQFFGPGTRLTVL.

Details on this clone: At one end, the junction sequence differs from germline, possibly due to a read error. V is TRBV19 and J is TRBJ2-2; D is unresolved. CDR3 size: 15 residues. Germline CDR1 reads LNHDA; CDR2 reads SQIVND (reference sequence). This CDR3 reads CASSIVPSYTRELFF. The CDR3, as DNA: TGTGCCAGTAGTATTGTGCCCAGTTACACCAGGGAGCTGTTTTTT.

The rearrangement uses TRBV7-2 and TRBJ2-1, with TRBD2 identical over 12 bases. V shed 4 bases and J 8 bases; nucleotides not matched to a gene: 9. The CDR3 covers 16 residues. CDR1 SGHTA and CDR2 FQGNSA come from the germline V gene. The CDR3 coding sequence is TGTGCCAGCAGCTACCCTAGCGGGGGGGCTCATTATGAGCAGTTCTTC. Protein sequence: CASSYPSGGAHYEQFF.

This chain uses TRBV2 with TRBJ1-5, with a possible D match to TRBD1 (5 bases). The CDR3 runs to 13 residues. V dropped 6 bases and J dropped 7 bases, with 13 bases sitting between them. The germline V gene has CDR1 SNHLY and CDR2 FYNNEI. This chain's CDR3 is CASRGGGGQPQHF. The CDR3 bases are TGTGCCAGCAGAGGAGGTGGGGGGCAGCCCCAGCATTTT. Full variable domain (rest looked up from reference TRBV2 and TRBJ1-5): EPEVTQTPSHQVTQMGQEVILRCVPISNHLYFYWYRQILGQKVEFLVSFYNNEISEKSEIFDDQFSVERPDGSNFTLKIRSTKLEDSAMYFCASRGGGGQPQHFGDGTRLSIL.

V and J are TRBV6-1 and TRBJ1-1; D is unresolved. Germline V gene data show CDR1 as MNHNS and CDR2 as SASEGT. The V end was cut by 2 bases, the J end by 0 bases, with 7 bases between. The CDR3 totals 14 residues. This CDR3 reads CASSELTVNTEAFF. The DNA of the CDR3 is TGTGCCAGCAGTGAATTAACAGTGAACACTGAAGCTTTCTTT.

The gene calls are TRBV6-5 and TRBJ1-6, with a tentative D call TRBD1 (5 bases). The CDR3 extends over 14 amino acids. CDR1 and CDR2 from the germline V gene are MNHEY and SVGAGI. V was shortened by 6 bases and J by 4 bases, with 10 bases between the two germline ends. CDR3 coding DNA: TGTGCCAGCAGGGGGGGAGTTTATAATTCACCCCTCCACTTT. Amino acids: CASRGGVYNSPLHF.